This T cell receptor beta chain was obtained from a study of blood T cell repertoires in COVID-19. Study-level information: There were acute and convalescent COVID-19 samples, and they came from the United States, Italy and Spain. The analysed material was cDNA or gDNA that came from T cells, B-cell-depleted T cells, or PBMCs.

The V segment lost 6 bases and the J segment 6 bases; nucleotides outside the gene matches: 7. The CDR3 is made up of 14 amino acids. From germline, CDR1 is SEHNR and CDR2 FQNEAQ (reference sequence). Original processing notes: Amplification of reference gene primers provided the estimated nucleated cell counts. TCRdb's copy holds only in-frame clones and misses some; the assay was immunoSEQ multiplex PCR. D and trimming come from the DNA, and the V and J calls and clone size come from that table. The table lists around 140,000 clones, about 89% of them singletons. Sequenced material: peripheral blood. The chain carries TRBV7-9 and TRBJ2-2, with 7 bases matching TRBD1. This TCR came from a man older than 75 with acute or convalescent COVID-19. In DNA, the CDR3 is TGTGCCAGCAGGCTAGGGGGCGTCGCCGGGGAGCTGTTTTTT. Residues: CASRLGGVAGELFF. The full variable domain, in which reference TRBV7-9 and TRBJ2-2 provide the parts outside the CDR3, is DTGVSQNPRHKITKRGQNVTFRCDPISEHNRLYWYRQTLGQGPEFLTYFQNEAQLEKSRLLSDRFSAERPKGSFSTLEIQRTEQGDSAMYLCASRLGGVAGELFFGEGSRLTVL.